This TCR beta chain comes out of a study of OX40 agonist ivuxolimab in advanced cancers. In the study overall: Ivuxolimab was an agonistic, fully human IgG2 monoclonal antibody directed against OX40 (CD134), a costimulatory receptor. Intravenous ivuxolimab was administered to patients every 2 weeks at six dose levels: 0.01, 0.1, 0.3, 1.5, 3 and 10 mg/kg. Of the 50 to 55 patients in dose escalation, 19 had hepatocellular carcinoma, about 15 had melanoma, 9 had renal cell carcinoma and 9 had head and neck cancer. In the dose-escalation cohort, 75% to 85% of patients were male, and the mean age was approximately 60 years with a range of about 20 to 79. Patients were allowed to have had prior anti-PD-1, anti-PD-L1 or anti-CTLA-4 therapy, and roughly 40% of the dose-escalation patients had previously received checkpoint inhibitors. Partial responses occurred in three dose-escalation patients: two with cutaneous melanoma and one with hepatocellular carcinoma. Peripheral TCRbeta sequencing aimed to test whether ivuxolimab altered TCR sequence diversity and caused clonal T-cell expansion. The paper reports the monotherapy dose-escalation portion (N ≈ 50 patients) of the phase I ivuxolimab trial. Overall results and qualifications from the work: After ivuxolimab, more expanded clones were found on average in CD8+ T cells than in CD4+ T cells. At doses from 0.1 to 3.0 mg/kg, clonal expansion was seen in both CD4+ and CD8+ blood T cells between baseline and week 6. The antigen specificity of the peripheral T cells that underwent clonal expansion was not determined. In the 0.1-3.0 mg/kg groups, partial responders were among the patients with the lowest normalized peripheral clonal expansion, particularly in CD8+ T cells. Low levels of normalized T-cell clonal expansion were also shown by some nonresponding patients.

As to this clone: Its antigen is currently not known. Within one base of it there is no much larger clone, and no base qualities were kept.

Genomic DNA was isolated from the sorted cells so that the TCRbeta CDR3 region could be sequenced. The immunoSEQ Assay was used for sequencing of TCRbeta CDR3 regions. This is the immuneACCESS table as TCRdb keeps it, with only in-frame sequences that have V and J called. A part of the clones is gone; compared with another copy, unresolved V genes explain less than half, and the rest is unexplained. Within this sample are approximately 90,000 clones, with about 90% of them counted one time only. Approximately 1.5% of the sample lies in the top ten. Patients with a history of autoimmune disease or receiving systemic immunosuppression were excluded from the trial. In every dose cohort, peripheral blood was drawn for TCR sequencing at baseline, cycle 4 day 1, and cycle 7 day 1. The samples were drawn from a first-in-human, open-label, multicenter phase I dose-escalation trial of ivuxolimab. The trial enrolled adults with locally advanced or metastatic head and neck squamous cell, hepatocellular, melanoma or renal cell carcinoma. Before TCR sequencing, CD4+ and CD8+ T cells were separately sorted from peripheral blood.

The CDR3 measures 13 amino acids from cysteine to phenylalanine. Kept here is only the CDR3 DNA, which spans 39 bases and is read in frame from base 1. V drops 3 bases and J drops 4 bases, leaving 9 bases in between. Per the germline V gene, MDHEN is the CDR1 and SYDVKM is the CDR2. The sequenced sample was CD4+ or CD8+ T cells sorted from blood, obtained in a trial of the OX40 agonist ivuxolimab. This receptor was taken from an adult with an advanced solid tumor such as melanoma, head and neck, liver or kidney cancer. The chain couples TRBV28 to TRBJ1-2, with a weak D call of TRBD1 (6 bases match). DNA sequence: TGTGCCAGCAGTTTCGTAGGGGGCTATGGCTACACCTTC. Protein translation: CASSFVGGYGYTF.